This T cell receptor (beta chain) derives from a study of cytomegalovirus exposure and HLA in healthy donors. Turning to this clone: No antigen is known for it.

General study points: Listed as cytomegalovirus-associated were over 150 TCR beta chains.

60 Vbeta and 13 Jbeta primers were used in PCR. The assay was immunoSEQ multiplex PCR, and TCRdb's table has in-frame clones only and misses some. The sample yields about 210,000 clones, about 79% seen once. With 7 bases removed from V and 2 bases from J, the gap between germline ends came to 18 bases. CDR3 length: 15 amino acids. The germline V gene encodes CDR1 MDHEN and CDR2 SYDVKM. The chain links TRBV28 to TRBJ2-7, with a tentative D call TRBD1 (6 bases). Sequencing was carried out using PBMCs. The receptor was isolated from a male donor in good health and CMV-seronegative. The DNA for the CDR3 is TGTGCCAGCACCTCCCTCCGGACAGTTCCCTACGAGCAGTACTTC. It yields the protein CASTSLRTVPYEQYF.